These 5 T cell receptor beta chains came from one sample sequenced in a study of blood T cells in healthy people across ages (dated by TCRdb to between 2014 and 2017). The library was built by means of 5' RACE. Sequenced using an Illumina HiSeq 2500. A second PCR of about 6 to 11 cycles was performed with a sample-barcoded 5' primer and a J-beta primer mix. The public reads were run again by TCRdb, first through fastp at Q25 and then through MiXCR, and only productive beta chains were kept. Duplicate CDR3 protein sequences are folded into a single record with the most common DNA and genes. The sample profile shows approximately 810,000 distinct CDR3 sequences; more than 25% of them were found once. Of the sample, around a sixth falls within the top ten clones. Sample: blood. These receptors were obtained from a woman at least 80 years old in good health.

This clonotype was seen a few times. The rearrangement links TRBV4-1 to TRBJ1-2; 7 bases line up with TRBD1. There are 15 residues in the CDR3. V shed 3 bases, J shed 8 bases, and the junction held 12 bases outside the gene matches. Per germline, CDR1 MGHRA and CDR2 YSYEKL. The CDR3 bases are TGCGCCAGCAGCCATGCCTGGGACAGCCTAGACGGCTACACCTTC. As protein: CASSHAWDSLDGYTF.

The rearrangement joins TRBV2 to TRBJ2-2; D gene unclear. Germline V gene data show CDR1 as SNHLY and CDR2 as FYNNEI. The CDR3 extends over 15 amino acids. V lost 2 bases and J lost 4, with 11 bases in between. As DNA, the CDR3 is TGTGCCAGCAGTGAATCCGACGGACGCACCGGGGAGCTGTTTTTT. It translates to CASSESDGRTGELFF. Full variable domain (remainder filled in from reference TRBV2 and TRBJ2-2): EPEVTQTPSHQVTQMGQEVILRCVPISNHLYFYWYRQILGQKVEFLVSFYNNEISEKSEIFDDQFSVERPDGSNFTLKIRSTKLEDSAMYFCASSESDGRTGELFFGEGSRLTVL.

At least ten counts were recorded for this clonotype. V usage is TRBV6-5 and J usage is TRBJ2-7; D is ambiguous. CDR1 is MNHEY and CDR2 is SVGAGI in the germline V gene. V dropped 6 bases and J dropped 5 bases, with 8 bases sitting between them. The CDR3 runs to 11 residues. The CDR3 is CASRVLDEQYF. The DNA for the CDR3 is TGTGCCAGCAGAGTTCTTGACGAGCAGTACTTC.

This clonotype was seen at least ten times. J is TRBJ2-1 and V is TRBV9; TRBD2 matches 10 bases. The CDR3 runs to 18 residues. Unmatched junction bases numbered 11, after V lost 0 bases and J lost 5 bases. The germline CDR1 and CDR2 sequences are SGDLS and YYNGEE. The CDR3 spells CASSVETSLAGVHNEQFF. The CDR3 bases are TGTGCCAGCAGCGTAGAGACTTCGCTAGCGGGGGTACACAATGAGCAGTTCTTC.

This clonotype showed up many times. The chain combines TRBV5-1 with TRBJ2-1; D unclear. The germline CDR1 and CDR2 sequences are SGHRS and YFSETQ. The germline V and J ends were trimmed by 1 base and 6 bases, with 11 bases remaining between them. The CDR3 totals 14 residues. CDR3 amino acids: CASSLPESPNEQFF. The CDR3 DNA is TGCGCCAGCAGCTTGCCGGAGAGCCCCAATGAGCAGTTCTTC.